The T cell receptor (beta chain) described here comes from a study of blood T cell repertoires in COVID-19. Whole-study context: Both acute and convalescent COVID-19 samples were obtained from the United States, Italy and Spain. PBMCs, B-cell-depleted T cells, or T cells provided the cDNA or gDNA that made up the material.

Original methodology: Researchers report that nucleated cell counts were estimated from reference gene primer amplification. TCRdb's table, derived via immunoSEQ multiplex PCR, lists solely in-frame clones and lacks some. V, J and clone size derive from that table, while D and trimming were established from the DNA sequence. This table holds 250,000 to 400,000 clones, 80% to 90% found once. CDR3 length: 17 residues. V lost 3 bases to trimming and J lost 5 bases; unmatched junction nucleotides: 12. Per germline, CDR1 KGHSH and CDR2 LQKENI. The TCR sequence derives from a man aged 45-65 years with active or convalescent COVID-19. The rearrangement uses TRBV18 and TRBJ1-5, with 8 bases lining up with TRBD1. Sequenced input: peripheral blood. The DNA for the CDR3 is TGTGCCAGCTCACCGGCCACCGGAACAGGGGGGGATCAGCCCCAGCATTTT. Translation gives CASSPATGTGGDQPQHF.